This TCR beta chain was profiled in a study of brain metastases from non-small cell lung cancer. General observations from the study: Brain metastases shared most TCR repertoire with primaries, with sparse T cells.

A remark on this clone: Its antigen is unknown.

Here immunoSEQ multiplex PCR was the method, and the copy in TCRdb shows in-frame clones only, minus some. Of roughly 1,600 clones in the sample, 65% to 90% are singletons; the top ten hold around 21%. Trimming cost V 2 bases and J 2 bases; bases outside gene matches: 8. Germline-derived CDR1 and CDR2 are GTSNPN and SVGIG (reference sequence). The CDR3 totals 15 residues. The sequencing sample was made of primary lung tumor tissue. This clonotype was obtained from a donor aged 40 or older with non-small cell lung cancer. This chain connects TRBV30 to TRBJ1-1; 7 nucleotides match TRBD1. The chain's CDR3 is CAWSFLNRGNTEAFF. For the CDR3, the DNA is TGTGCCTGGAGTTTTCTGAACAGGGGCAACACTGAAGCTTTCTTT.